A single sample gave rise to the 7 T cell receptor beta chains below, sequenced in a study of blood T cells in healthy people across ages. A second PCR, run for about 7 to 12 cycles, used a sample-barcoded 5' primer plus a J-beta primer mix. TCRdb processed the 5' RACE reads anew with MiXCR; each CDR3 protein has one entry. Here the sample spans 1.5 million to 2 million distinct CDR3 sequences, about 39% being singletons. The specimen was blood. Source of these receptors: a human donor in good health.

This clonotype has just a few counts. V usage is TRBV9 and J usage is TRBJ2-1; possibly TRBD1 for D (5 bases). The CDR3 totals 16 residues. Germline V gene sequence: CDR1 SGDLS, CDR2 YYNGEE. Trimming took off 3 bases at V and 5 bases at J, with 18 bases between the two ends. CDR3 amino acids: CASSGSQVLVNNEQFF. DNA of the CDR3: TGTGCCAGCAGCGGTTCACAGGTCCTTGTAAACAATGAGCAGTTCTTC.

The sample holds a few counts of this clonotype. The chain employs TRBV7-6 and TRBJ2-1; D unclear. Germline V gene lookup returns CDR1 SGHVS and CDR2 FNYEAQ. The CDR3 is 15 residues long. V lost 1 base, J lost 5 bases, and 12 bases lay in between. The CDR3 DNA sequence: TGTGCCAGCAGCTTAGGGACGGCTTATAACAATGAGCAGTTCTTC. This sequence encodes CASSLGTAYNNEQFF.

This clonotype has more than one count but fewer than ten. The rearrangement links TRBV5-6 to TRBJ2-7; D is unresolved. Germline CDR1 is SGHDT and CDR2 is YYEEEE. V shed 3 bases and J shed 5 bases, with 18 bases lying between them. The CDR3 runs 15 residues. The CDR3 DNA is TGTGCCAGCAGCTGGCTTCGGAACTTTGAGGACGAGCAGTACTTC. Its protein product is CASSWLRNFEDEQYF.

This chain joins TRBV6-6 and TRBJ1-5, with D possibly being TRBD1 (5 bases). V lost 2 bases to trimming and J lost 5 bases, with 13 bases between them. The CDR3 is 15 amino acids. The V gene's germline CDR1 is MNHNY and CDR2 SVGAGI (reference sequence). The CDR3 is CASSYEGRRYQPQHF. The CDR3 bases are TGTGCCAGCAGTTACGAGGGGCGAAGATATCAGCCCCAGCATTTT.

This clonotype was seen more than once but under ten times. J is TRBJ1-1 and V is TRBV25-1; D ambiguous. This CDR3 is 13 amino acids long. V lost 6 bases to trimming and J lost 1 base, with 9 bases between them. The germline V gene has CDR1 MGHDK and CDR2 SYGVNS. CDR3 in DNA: TGTGCCAGCAGGTTTCAGTGGAACACTGAAGCTTTCTTT. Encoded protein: CASRFQWNTEAFF.

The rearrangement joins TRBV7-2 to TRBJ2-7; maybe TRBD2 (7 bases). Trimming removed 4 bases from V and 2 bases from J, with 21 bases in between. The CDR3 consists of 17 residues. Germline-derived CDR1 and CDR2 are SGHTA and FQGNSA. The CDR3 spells CASSSSRGGLQPYEQYF. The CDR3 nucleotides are TGTGCCAGCAGCTCCTCGAGGGGGGGGCTGCAACCCTACGAGCAGTACTTC.

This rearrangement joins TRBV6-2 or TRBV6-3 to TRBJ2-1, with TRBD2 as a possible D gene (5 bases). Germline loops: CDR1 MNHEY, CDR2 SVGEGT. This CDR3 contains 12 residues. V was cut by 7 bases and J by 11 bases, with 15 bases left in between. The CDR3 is CASKTAGGQQFF. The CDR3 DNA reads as TGTGCCAGCAAAACCGCGGGCGGGCAGCAGTTCTTC.